The 5 T cell receptor beta chains reported below all come from one sample, sequenced in a study of T cells in Graves' hyperthyroidism and ophthalmopathy. The source material, RNA transcripts, was used to amplify TCR beta CDR3 regions. Initially, a first-round RT-PCR of the TCR CDR3 employed the HTBI primer set. TCRdb re-called the multiplex PCR reads with MiXCR, one entry per CDR3 protein. The sample has 350,000 to 500,000 distinct CDR3 sequences; around 15% are singletons. Sequencing was carried out using blood. The origin of the receptors is a woman aged 18-30 years with Graves' hyperthyroidism.

CDR3 DNA sequence: TGTGCCAGTACGTACGGCCCCAGGGTAACGACTGAAGCTTTCTTT. Translated, it gives CASTYGPRVTTEAFF. The chain is built from TRBV19 and TRBJ1-1; TRBD1 might be the D (5 bases). The CDR3 spans 15 residues. Trimming shortened V by 7 bases and J by 5 bases, and 20 bases separated the two germline ends. Germline V CDR1 and CDR2: LNHDA, SQIVND (reference sequence).

The V call is TRBV6-1, the J call TRBJ2-1; a weak D match, TRBD1 (6 bases). The germline CDR1 and CDR2 sequences are MNHNS and SASEGT. The CDR3 spans 18 residues. V was shortened by 5 bases and J by 0 bases, with 20 bases between the two germline ends. The CDR3 coding sequence is TGTGCCAGCAGTCAAGGGTCCCGGGACACCTACTCCTACAATGAGCAGTTCTTC. Protein product: CASSQGSRDTYSYNEQFF.

This clonotype was detected once. This chain connects TRBV6-1 to TRBJ2-3; D possibly corresponds to TRBD2 (6 bases). The CDR3 spans 16 residues. The germline CDR1 and CDR2 sequences are MNHNS and SASEGT. The V end lost 1 base, the J end lost 5 bases, and 16 bases lay between the germline ends. Here the CDR3 reads CASSEDSGNGGDTQYF. CDR3 nucleotides: TGTGCCAGCAGTGAAGACTCCGGGAACGGGGGAGATACGCAGTATTTT.

This clonotype was recorded at least ten times. The genes are TRBV14 and TRBJ1-1, with D unclear. V shed 1 base and J shed 1 base, with 10 bases lying between them. Germline V lookup: CDR1 SGHDN, CDR2 FVKESK. The CDR3 length is 15 residues. In DNA, the CDR3 is TGTGCCAGCAGCCAAGTAATGACACCGAACACTGAAGCTTTCTTT. Residues: CASSQVMTPNTEAFF. The full variable domain, its missing parts supplied by reference TRBV14 and TRBJ1-1, is EAGVTQFPSHSVIEKGQTVTLRCDPISGHDNLYWYRRVMGKEIKFLLHFVKESKQDESGMPNNRFLAERTGGTYSTLKVQPAELEDSGVYFCASSQVMTPNTEAFFGQGTRLTVV.

This clonotype has at least ten counts. The rearrangement uses TRBV12-3 or TRBV12-4 and TRBJ2-1, with TRBD2 identical over 8 bases. The CDR3 totals 17 residues. Unmatched junction bases numbered 15, after V lost 7 bases and J lost 4 bases. The CDR3 coding sequence is TGTGCCAGCACCCCCGGACTGCGGGGCGGGAGGTACAATGAGCAGTTCTTC. This codes for CASTPGLRGGRYNEQFF.